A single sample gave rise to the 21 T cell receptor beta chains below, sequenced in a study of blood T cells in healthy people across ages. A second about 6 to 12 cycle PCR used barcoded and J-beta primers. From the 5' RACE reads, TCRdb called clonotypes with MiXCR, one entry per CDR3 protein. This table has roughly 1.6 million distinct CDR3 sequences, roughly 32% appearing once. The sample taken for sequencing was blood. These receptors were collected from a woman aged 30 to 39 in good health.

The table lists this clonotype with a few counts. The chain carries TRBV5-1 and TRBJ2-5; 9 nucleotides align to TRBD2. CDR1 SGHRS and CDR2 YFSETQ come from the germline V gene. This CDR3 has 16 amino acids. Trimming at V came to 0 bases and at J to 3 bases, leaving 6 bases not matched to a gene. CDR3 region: CASSLVPTSGKETQYF. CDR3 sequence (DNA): TGCGCCAGCAGCTTGGTTCCGACTAGCGGTAAAGAGACCCAGTACTTC.

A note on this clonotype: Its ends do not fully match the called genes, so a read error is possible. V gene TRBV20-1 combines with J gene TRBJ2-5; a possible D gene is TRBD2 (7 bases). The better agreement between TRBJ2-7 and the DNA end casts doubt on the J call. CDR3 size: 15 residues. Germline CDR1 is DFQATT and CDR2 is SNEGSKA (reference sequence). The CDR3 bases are TGTAGTGCTAGATCTGGGGGGGCGTCCCGAAACGAGCAGTACTTC. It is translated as CSARSGGASRNEQYF.

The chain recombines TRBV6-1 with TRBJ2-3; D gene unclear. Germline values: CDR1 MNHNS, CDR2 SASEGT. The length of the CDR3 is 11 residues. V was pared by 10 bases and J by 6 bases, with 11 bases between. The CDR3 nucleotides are TGTGCCACTCGAATGGGGGATACGCAGTATTTT. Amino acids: CATRMGDTQYF.

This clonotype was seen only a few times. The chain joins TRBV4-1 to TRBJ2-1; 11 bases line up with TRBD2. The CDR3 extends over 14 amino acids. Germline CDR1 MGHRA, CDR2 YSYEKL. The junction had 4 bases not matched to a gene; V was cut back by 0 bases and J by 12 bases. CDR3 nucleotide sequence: TGCGCCAGCAGCCAAGAACCTAGCGGGGGGCCGCAGTTCTTC. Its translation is CASSQEPSGGPQFF.

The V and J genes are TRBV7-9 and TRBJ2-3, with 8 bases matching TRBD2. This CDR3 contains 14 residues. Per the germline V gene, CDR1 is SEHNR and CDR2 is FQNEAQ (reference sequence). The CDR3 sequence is CTTKPSGPTDTQYF. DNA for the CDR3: TGTACCACCAAACCTAGCGGGCCCACAGATACGCAGTATTTT.

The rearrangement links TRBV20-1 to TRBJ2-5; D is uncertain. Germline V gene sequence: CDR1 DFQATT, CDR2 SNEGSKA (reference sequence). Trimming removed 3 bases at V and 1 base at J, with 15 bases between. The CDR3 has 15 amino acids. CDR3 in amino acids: CSARDLVLPQETQYF. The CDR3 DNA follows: TGCAGTGCTAGGGATCTGGTATTACCCCAAGAGACCCAGTACTTC.

CDR3 loop: CSPWVNTEAFF. The DNA of the CDR3 is TGCAGTCCTTGGGTGAACACTGAAGCTTTCTTT. The chain couples TRBV20-1 to TRBJ1-1; D unclear. The V and J ends lost 8 bases and 0 bases respectively, with 7 bases between them. CDR3 length: 11 residues. Germline V CDR1 and CDR2: DFQATT, SNEGSKA (reference sequence).

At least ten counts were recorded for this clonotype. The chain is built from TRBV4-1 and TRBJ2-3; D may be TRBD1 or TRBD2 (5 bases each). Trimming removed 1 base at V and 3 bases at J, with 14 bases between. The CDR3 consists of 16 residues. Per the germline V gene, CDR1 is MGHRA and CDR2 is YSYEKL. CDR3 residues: CASSQALGGITDTQYF. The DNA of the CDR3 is TGCGCCAGCAGCCAAGCGCTTGGGGGTATTACAGATACGCAGTATTTT.

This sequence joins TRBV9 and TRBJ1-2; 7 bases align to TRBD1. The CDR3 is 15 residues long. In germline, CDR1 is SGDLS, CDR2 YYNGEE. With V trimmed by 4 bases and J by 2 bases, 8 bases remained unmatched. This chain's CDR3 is CASSRYRGKNYGYTF. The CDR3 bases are TGTGCCAGCAGCAGGTACAGGGGAAAAAACTATGGCTACACCTTC. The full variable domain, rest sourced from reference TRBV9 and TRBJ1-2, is DSGVTQTPKHLITATGQRVTLRCSPRSGDLSVYWYQQSLDQGLQFLIQYYNGEERAKGNILERFSAQQFPDLHSELNLSSLELGDSALYFCASSRYRGKNYGYTFGSGTRLTVV.

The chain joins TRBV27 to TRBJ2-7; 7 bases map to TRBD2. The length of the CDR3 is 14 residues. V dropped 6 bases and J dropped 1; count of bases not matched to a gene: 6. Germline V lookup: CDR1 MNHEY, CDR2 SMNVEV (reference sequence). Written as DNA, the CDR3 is TGTGCCAGCAGGGGGAGGGACGGTTCCTACGAGCAGTACTTC. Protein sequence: CASRGRDGSYEQYF.

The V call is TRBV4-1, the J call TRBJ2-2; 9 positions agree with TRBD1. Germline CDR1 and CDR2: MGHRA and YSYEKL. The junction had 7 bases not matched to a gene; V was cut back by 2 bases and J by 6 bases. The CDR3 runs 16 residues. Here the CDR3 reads CASSQPQGAGAGELFF. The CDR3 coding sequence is TGCGCCAGCAGCCAACCACAGGGGGCGGGTGCCGGGGAGCTGTTTTTT.

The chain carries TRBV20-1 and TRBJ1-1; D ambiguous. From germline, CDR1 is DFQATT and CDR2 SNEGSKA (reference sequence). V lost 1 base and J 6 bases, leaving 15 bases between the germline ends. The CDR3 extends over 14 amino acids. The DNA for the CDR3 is TGCAGTGCTAGAGCACGGGTGTCTTATTCTGAAGCTTTCTTT. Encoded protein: CSARARVSYSEAFF.

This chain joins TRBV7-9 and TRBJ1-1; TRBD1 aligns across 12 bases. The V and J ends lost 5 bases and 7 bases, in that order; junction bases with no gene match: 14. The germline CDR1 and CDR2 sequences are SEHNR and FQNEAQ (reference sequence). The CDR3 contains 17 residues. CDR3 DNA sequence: TGTGCCAGCAGCCCCGGGGGACAGGGGGCCCCCCTTGATGAAGCTTTCTTT. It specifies CASSPGGQGAPLDEAFF.

The CDR3 DNA is TGTGCCAGCAGTTACCGGGCCGCCACTGAAGCTTTCTTT. It translates to CASSYRAATEAFF. This sequence joins TRBV6-6 and TRBJ1-1, with D uncertain. Germline-derived CDR1 and CDR2 are MNHNY and SVGAGI (reference sequence). V gave up 2 bases and J gave up 4 bases, with 8 bases separating them. The CDR3 totals 13 residues.

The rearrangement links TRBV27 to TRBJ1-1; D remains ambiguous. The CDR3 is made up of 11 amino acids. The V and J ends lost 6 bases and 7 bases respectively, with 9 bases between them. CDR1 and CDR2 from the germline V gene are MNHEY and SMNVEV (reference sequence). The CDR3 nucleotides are TGTGCCAGCAGGGCGGCCCTTGAAGCTTTCTTT. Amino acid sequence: CASRAALEAFF.

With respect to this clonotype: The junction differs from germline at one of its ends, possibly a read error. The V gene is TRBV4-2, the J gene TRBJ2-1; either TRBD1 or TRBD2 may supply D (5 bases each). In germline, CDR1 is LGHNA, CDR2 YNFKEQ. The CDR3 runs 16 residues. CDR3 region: CASSQEVGDPGNEQVF. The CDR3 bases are TGTGCCAGCAGCCAAGAGGTCGGGGACCCCGGCAATGAGCAGGTCTTC.

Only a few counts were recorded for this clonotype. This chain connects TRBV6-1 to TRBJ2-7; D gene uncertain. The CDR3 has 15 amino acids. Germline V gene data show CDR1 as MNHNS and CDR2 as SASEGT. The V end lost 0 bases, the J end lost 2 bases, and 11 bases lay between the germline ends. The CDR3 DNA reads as TGTGCCAGCAGTGAAGCAATGATGTTTGCCTACGAGCAGTACTTC. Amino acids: CASSEAMMFAYEQYF.

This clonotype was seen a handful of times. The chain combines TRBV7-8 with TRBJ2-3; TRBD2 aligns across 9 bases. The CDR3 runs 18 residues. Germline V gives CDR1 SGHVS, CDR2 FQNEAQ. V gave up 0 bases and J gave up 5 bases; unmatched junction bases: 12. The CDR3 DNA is TGTGCCAGCAGCTTAGCTGTTGCAGCGGGGGGAGAGGAAGATACGCAGTATTTT. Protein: CASSLAVAAGGEEDTQYF.

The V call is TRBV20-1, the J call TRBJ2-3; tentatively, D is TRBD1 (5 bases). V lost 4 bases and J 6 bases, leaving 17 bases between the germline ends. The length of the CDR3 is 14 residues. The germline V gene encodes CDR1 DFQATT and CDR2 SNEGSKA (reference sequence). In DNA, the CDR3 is TGCAGTGCTAAAAGGGGTCCCCTCGGGGATACGCAGTATTTT. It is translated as CSAKRGPLGDTQYF.

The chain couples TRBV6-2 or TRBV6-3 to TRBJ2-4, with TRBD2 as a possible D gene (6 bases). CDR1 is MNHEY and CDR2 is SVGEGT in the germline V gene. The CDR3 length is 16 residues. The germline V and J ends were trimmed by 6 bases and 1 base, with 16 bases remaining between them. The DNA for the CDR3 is TGTGCCAGCAGCCGGGGGACCCTGGGCGCCAAAAACATTCAGTACTTC. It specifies CASSRGTLGAKNIQYF.

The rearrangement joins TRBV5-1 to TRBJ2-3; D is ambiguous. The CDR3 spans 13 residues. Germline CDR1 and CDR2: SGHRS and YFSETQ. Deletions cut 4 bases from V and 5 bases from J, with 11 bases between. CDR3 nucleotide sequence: TGCGCCAGCAGCCTGGGATCCCAAGATACGCAGTATTTT. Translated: CASSLGSQDTQYF. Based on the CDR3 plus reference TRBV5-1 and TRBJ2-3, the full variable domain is KAGVTQTPRYLIKTRGQQVTLSCSPISGHRSVSWYQQTPGQGLQFLFEYFSETQRNKGNFPGRFSGRQFSNSRSEMNVSTLELGDSALYLCASSLGSQDTQYFGPGTRLTVL.